The present entry profiles one TCR beta chain with its context. The antigen this receptor binds is unknown. No base quality information exists; no much larger clone differs at one position. The data stem from a study of blood T cell repertoires in COVID-19 (dated by TCRdb to 2020 to 2021). Background on the whole study: Samples covering the acute and convalescent phases of COVID-19 were provided by collaborators in the United States, Italy and Spain. The prospective study material was composed of cDNA or gDNA derived from T cells, B-cell-depleted T cells, or PBMCs. The dataset comprised deeply sampled blood TCRbeta repertoires from subjects exposed to, actively infected with, or recovered from COVID-19. The repertoires were made available in a free public database intended to serve as a resource for research on the immune response to SARS-CoV-2. The samples were drawn from the first 160 participants of the ongoing ImmuneRACE study and from under 1,500 subjects provided by 6 global collaborators. Nearly every sample came with metadata listing a de-identified subject ID, COVID-19 status, age in years and sex. Where available, HLA class I and class II types were obtained from metadata supplied by the sample provider rather than from assay-based typing. The investigation overall reported the following: The quantity of clinical and demographic metadata differed by source and by participant and was supplied without curation.

TCRbeta CDR3 regions were amplified from genomic DNA by means of the immunoSEQ Assay, a bias-controlled multiplex PCR. In the authors' own workflow: Nucleated cell counts per sample were estimated from amplification of reference gene primers within the assay. To quantify the absolute abundance of each unique TCRbeta CDR3 rearrangement, sequence reads were collapsed and filtered. For each sample, productive Simpson clonality was calculated as the square root of Simpson's diversity index over productive rearrangements. Held by TCRdb, this immuneACCESS table contains in-frame sequences only and omits some clones. Under half of the omission traces to an unresolved V gene where checked; the cause of the rest is unknown. V, J and clone size reflect that table, while D and trimming were determined from the DNA. This sample is represented by about 230,000 clones; roughly 88% of them were singletons. The top ten clones comprise roughly 30% of the sample.

The CDR3 numbers 13 residues from cysteine through phenylalanine. Only the CDR3 DNA stays, 39 bases, in frame from base 1. CDR1 and CDR2 (LGHNT, FRNRAP) derive from the germline V gene. Cut back by 1 base and 3 bases, the V and J ends lie 6 bases apart. Collaborating institutions collected whole blood in K2EDTA tubes following their own protocols. For TCRbeta analysis, collaborators shipped samples as frozen whole blood, isolated PBMCs, or DNA extracted from either of those sample types. This TCR was sampled from a man between 35 and 55 years old with acute or convalescent COVID-19. The chain employs TRBV12-5 and TRBJ1-1; the D gene remains uncertain. Sequencing was carried out using peripheral blood. In nucleotides, the sequence is TGTGCTAGTGGTTTGGAACAGTACACTGAAGCTTTCTTT. Its protein product is CASGLEQYTEAFF.